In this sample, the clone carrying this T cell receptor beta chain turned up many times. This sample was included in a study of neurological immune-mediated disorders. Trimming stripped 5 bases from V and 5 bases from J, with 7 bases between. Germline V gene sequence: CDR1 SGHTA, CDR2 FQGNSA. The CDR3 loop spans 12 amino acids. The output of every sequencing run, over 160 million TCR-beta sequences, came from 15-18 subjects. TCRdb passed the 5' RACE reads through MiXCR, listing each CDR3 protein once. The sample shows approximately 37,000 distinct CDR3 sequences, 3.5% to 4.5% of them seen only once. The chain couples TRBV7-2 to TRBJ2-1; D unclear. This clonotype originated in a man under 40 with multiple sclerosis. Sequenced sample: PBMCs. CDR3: CASSLPDNEQFF. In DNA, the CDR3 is TGTGCCAGCAGCCTACCGGACAATGAGCAGTTCTTC.